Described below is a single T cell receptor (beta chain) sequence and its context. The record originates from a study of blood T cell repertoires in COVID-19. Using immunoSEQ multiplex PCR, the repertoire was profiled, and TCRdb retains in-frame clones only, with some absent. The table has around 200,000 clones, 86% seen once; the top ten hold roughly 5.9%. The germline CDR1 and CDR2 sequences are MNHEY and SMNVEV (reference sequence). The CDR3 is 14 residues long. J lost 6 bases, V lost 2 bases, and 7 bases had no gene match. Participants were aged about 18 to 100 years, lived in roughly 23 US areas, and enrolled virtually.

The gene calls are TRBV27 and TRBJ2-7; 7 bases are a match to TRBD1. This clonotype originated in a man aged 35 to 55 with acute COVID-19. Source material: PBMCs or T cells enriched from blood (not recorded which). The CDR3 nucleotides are TGTGCCAGCAGTTTAAGTAGGGGGCTTGTCGAGCAGTACTTC. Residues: CASSLSRGLVEQYF.